The rows below give T cell receptor beta chains drawn from one sample of a study of T cell responses to AZD1222 COVID-19 vaccine. Sequencing used immunoSEQ multiplex PCR; TCRdb keeps in-frame clones, though not all of them. Among about 150,000 clones listed, around 90% were seen once. Sequences were derived from peripheral blood, sampled on day 0 of AZD1222 vaccination. The receptors shown here come from an adult in good health. Each CDR3 is given with its conserved first and last residue.

CDR3: CASSPRLAGTRKQFF; J: TRBJ2-1; V: TRBV14
CDR3: CATSDKGRTDTQYF; J: TRBJ2-3; V: TRBV24-1
CDR3: CASSPSGTAADTQYF; J: TRBJ2-3; V: TRBV7-3
CDR3: CASSLAWVTGELFF; J: TRBJ2-2; V: TRBV11-2
CDR3: CASSARDSYFYTNTEAFF; J: TRBJ1-1; V: TRBV9
CDR3: CASSPQGISVYGYTF; J: TRBJ1-2; V: TRBV7-9
CDR3: CASSQDRHEQYF; J: TRBJ2-7; V: TRBV3-1/TRBV3-2
CDR3: CASSQTFYEQYF; J: TRBJ2-7; V: TRBV5-1
CDR3: CASSPMGGSYEQYF; J: TRBJ2-7; V: TRBV7-6
CDR3: CASSLRDRGSSPLHF; J: TRBJ1-6; V: TRBV7-3
CDR3: CASSDTPVGMNTEAFF; J: TRBJ1-1; V: TRBV7-6
CDR3: CATSPRLTVIYGYTF; J: TRBJ1-2; V: TRBV15
CDR3: CASSVEGTISTDTQYF; J: TRBJ2-3; V: TRBV9
CDR3: CASSLVRDISEQYF; J: TRBJ2-7; V: TRBV5-5
CDR3: CASSVRGSGAKNIQYF; J: TRBJ2-4; V: TRBV9
CDR3: CATSDSYRDSPLHF; J: TRBJ1-6; V: TRBV24-1
CDR3: CASSHGVLQVKYGYTF; J: TRBJ1-2; V: TRBV14
CDR3: CASSRTGRAGNTIYF; J: TRBJ1-3; V: TRBV2
CDR3: CASSLSGSAYNEQFF; J: TRBJ2-1; V: TRBV7-8
CDR3: CASSSQGFNGELFF; J: TRBJ2-2; V: TRBV7-2
CDR3: CASSYSGQEAPYEQYF; J: TRBJ2-7; V: TRBV6-5
CDR3: CASSSTGMGYGYTF; J: TRBJ1-2; V: TRBV6-5